This T cell receptor beta chain appears in the sequencing data of a study of Ad26.COV2.S vaccination and SARS-CoV-2 variants. Whole-study context: Recipients of Ad26.COV2.S got it intramuscularly, once or twice 56 days apart.

The treatment is: some 20 received Ad26.COV2.S at low or high dose, single or two shots; about 5 received placebo; per-sample allocation not given. Following the first vaccine or placebo injection, samples were taken on day 63. Looked up from germline, CDR1 is SGHAT and CDR2 is FQNNGV. V shed 0 bases and J 15 bases; nucleotides not matched to a gene: 10. This CDR3 contains 14 residues. Assay: immunoSEQ multiplex PCR; the TCRdb copy retains only in-frame clones and omits some. The profile shows around 370,000 clones, around 83% of them singletons. This sequence was found in a person aged 18-60 years who received the Ad26.COV2.S COVID-19 vaccine or a placebo. Specimen: peripheral blood, collected in a trial of Ad26.COV2.S vaccine versus placebo. The gene calls are TRBV11-2 and TRBJ2-1; 8 bases agree with TRBD2. CDR3 amino acids: CASSLDLSGGPRFF. The DNA for the CDR3 is TGTGCCAGCAGCTTAGACCTCAGCGGGGGACCTCGGTTCTTC.